This TCR beta chain is from a study of T cell responses to AZD1222 COVID-19 vaccine. The repertoire was sequenced with immunoSEQ multiplex PCR; TCRdb's copy has only in-frame clones and lacks some. The sample gives around 130,000 clones, less than 95% of which show up once; 7.5% to 8% is in the top ten. CDR1 is SGHTA, CDR2 FQGNSA, per germline. With V trimmed by 5 bases and J by 3 bases, 10 bases remained unmatched. The CDR3 length is 15 residues. The sequencing used peripheral blood, collected 28 days after the second dose of the MenACWY control vaccine. The chain is built from TRBV7-2 and TRBJ2-7, with 7 bases identical to TRBD1. The TCR sequence derives from an adult who received the MenACWY meningococcal vaccine as a control. CDR3 DNA: TGTGCCAGCAGCCCAAGGGGCACAGGGGACTACGAGCAGTACTTC. Amino acids: CASSPRGTGDYEQYF.